Listed below are T cell receptor beta chains from one sample, sequenced in a study of identifying expanded T cells in peripheral blood. Libraries were prepared by immunoSEQ multiplex PCR; TCRdb keeps only in-frame clonotypes and omits some of them. The data contain approximately 92,000 clones, approximately 81% of them seen just once; the ten biggest clones take up around 4.5%. Sequenced material: blood. These receptor sequences come from a person aged 18 to 75 in good health. Both conserved end residues are part of each CDR3. D genes are given only for firm matches. Rows may omit the clone size; those that give it use once, few, many or a size class.

TGTGCCAGCCAAACGGGGGGAAACACCATATATTTT,CASQTGGNTIYF,.,TRBV6-6,.,TRBJ1-3
TGTGCCAGCAGTTCCCCGGACAGGGGTTTGACCGGGGAGCTGTTTTTT,CASSSPDRGLTGELFF,TRBD1,TRBV6-5,.,TRBJ2-2
TGCGCCAGCAGCCCGCTTGGACAGGTGAACATTACATGGTTCCGGAGGACTGAAGCTTTCTTT,CASSPLGQVNITWFRRTEAFF,TRBD1,TRBV4-1,.,TRBJ1-1
TGCGCCAGCAATCCGGTTGATAGGGACGGCACTGAAGCTTTCTTT,CASNPVDRDGTEAFF,.,TRBV4-1,.,TRBJ1-1
TGTGCCAGCAGTTTATCGGGGGACAGGGGCACTGAAGCTTTCTTT,CASSLSGDRGTEAFF,TRBD1,TRBV27,.,TRBJ1-1
TGTGCCAGCAGCTATCCCCGGGACAGGGGGCGACGCTACACCTTC,CASSYPRDRGRRYTF,TRBD1,TRBV11-3,.,TRBJ1-2
TGTGCCAGCAGCTTGGTTCCTAGTCCCAGCACAGATACGCAGTATTTT,CASSLVPSPSTDTQYF,.,TRBV5-4,.,TRBJ2-3
TGTGCCACCAGCAGAGATTTCCGGGGCGAGCAGTACTTC,CATSRDFRGEQYF,.,TRBV15,.,TRBJ2-7
TGTGCCAGCTCACCAGGGCAGGGCCGTGAAAAACTGTTTTTT,CASSPGQGREKLFF,.,TRBV18,.,TRBJ1-4
TGTGCCAGCAGTTACTCAGGCAGGGCAAACTATCAGCCCCAGCATTTT,CASSYSGRANYQPQHF,.,TRBV6-5,.,TRBJ1-5
TGTGCCACCAGCAGCCTTATTGGGATGATCACTGAAGCTTTCTTT,CATSSLIGMITEAFF,.,TRBV15,.,TRBJ1-1
TGTGCCAGCAGCTCCCGAACGAGCCGATACAATGAGCAGTTCTTC,CASSSRTSRYNEQFF,.,TRBV7-9,.,TRBJ2-1
TGTGCCAGCAGCTTTCAGGGGTGGGCTTTCTTT,CASSFQGWAFF,.,TRBV7-6,.,TRBJ1-1
TGTGCCTGGAGTTGGGACAGGGGAAGGTCACCCCTCCACTTT,CAWSWDRGRSPLHF,TRBD1,TRBV30,.,TRBJ1-6
TGTGCCAGCAGCTTAGGATTGGGAAAGCCTTACGAGCAGTACTTC,CASSLGLGKPYEQYF,.,TRBV11-2,.,TRBJ2-7
TGTGCCAGCAGCTTAACGTTCGGGGCCACAGATACGCAGTATTTT,CASSLTFGATDTQYF,.,TRBV7-3,.,TRBJ2-3
TGTGCCAGCTCACCACTAAAGAACAATGAGCAGTTCTTC,CASSPLKNNEQFF,.,TRBV18,.,TRBJ2-1
TGTGCCAGCAGCATTCGTAAACAGGGGTTGGATGAAAAACTGTTTTTT,CASSIRKQGLDEKLFF,TRBD1,TRBV7-2,.,TRBJ1-4
TGTGCCAGCAGTTACGGAAGGTCCCTGAACACTGAAGCTTTCTTT,CASSYGRSLNTEAFF,.,TRBV6-5,.,TRBJ1-1
TGTGCCAGTAACTACGGGACAACCTATCAGCCCCAGCATTTT,CASNYGTTYQPQHF,.,TRBV19,once,TRBJ1-5
TGTGCCAGCAGTAGTGACAGGGGTGGGACACCCCTCCACTTT,CASSSDRGGTPLHF,TRBD1,TRBV7-3,.,TRBJ1-6
TGTGCAAGTCGCTTCAGGGGGACCCAGAACTACGAGCAGTACTTC,CASRFRGTQNYEQYF,.,TRBV12-2,.,TRBJ2-7
TGTGCCAGCAGTGATCCAGGGGGGGTGCGTGAGCAGTTCTTC,CASSDPGGVREQFF,.,TRBV2,.,TRBJ2-1
TGTGCCAGCACCCTGGGGGAGAACTATGGCTACACCTTC,CASTLGENYGYTF,.,TRBV6-5,.,TRBJ1-2
TGTGCCAGCATCATTCCAGGTACTGAAGCTTTCTTT,CASIIPGTEAFF,.,TRBV6-5,once,TRBJ1-1
TGTGCCAGCAGTGGCGGGGCAGACTCCTACAATGAGCAGTTCTTC,CASSGGADSYNEQFF,.,TRBV5-5,.,TRBJ2-1
TGCGCCAGCAGCCAAGAGCTCGGGGGAATGGGTGCCTACGAGCAGTACTTC,CASSQELGGMGAYEQYF,.,TRBV4-3,.,TRBJ2-7
TGCGCCAAAAGCGTCGGTTATGACAGGGGAAGAGGTGAGCAGTTCTTC,CAKSVGYDRGRGEQFF,TRBD1,TRBV5-1,.,TRBJ2-1
TGTGCCAGTAGTACTTGGACAGGAAGCAATCAGCCCCAGCATTTT,CASSTWTGSNQPQHF,TRBD1,TRBV19,many,TRBJ1-5
TGTGCCAGCAGGAGGACGGGACTAGCGGGGTTGGAGACCCAGTACTTC,CASRRTGLAGLETQYF,TRBD2,TRBV2,.,TRBJ2-5
TGTGCCAGCAGCCCCCTTTCGTCCGATTCCTACAATGAGCAGTTCTTC,CASSPLSSDSYNEQFF,.,TRBV9,few,TRBJ2-1
TGCGCCAGCAGCCAAGCCTCCGGGACAGGGGGTTCACCCCTCCACTTT,CASSQASGTGGSPLHF,TRBD1,TRBV5-4,.,TRBJ1-6
TGTGCCAGCAGCCCCCGAAGGGGAAGAAGCGTGAACACTGAAGCTTTCTTT,CASSPRRGRSVNTEAFF,.,TRBV7-8,.,TRBJ1-1
TGTGCCAGCAGCTCCCAGGGGGGTTCCCAAGAGACCCAGTACTTC,CASSSQGGSQETQYF,.,TRBV7-7,once,TRBJ2-5
TGTGCCAGCAGCTTAGCCAGGGTCTCCTACGAGCAGTACTTC,CASSLARVSYEQYF,.,TRBV7-2,.,TRBJ2-7
TGTGCCAGCAGCTCGCGGGAGGAGAGGCAAGAGACCCAGTACTTC,CASSSREERQETQYF,TRBD2,TRBV9,.,TRBJ2-5
TGTGCCAGCAGCTTAGCTTCGTCAGGGGATGGTGGCTACACCTTC,CASSLASSGDGGYTF,.,TRBV7-2,.,TRBJ1-2
TGCGCCAGCAGCAGGACGGACGTCGAACAAGAGACCCAGTACTTC,CASSRTDVEQETQYF,.,TRBV5-1,.,TRBJ2-5
TGTGCCAGCAGCTTTGGGGACAGGGGGCTTGGCTACACCTTC,CASSFGDRGLGYTF,TRBD1,TRBV7-9,.,TRBJ1-2
TGTGCCAGCAGCTTGGGGCCTTTCGAAAAACTGTTTTTT,CASSLGPFEKLFF,.,TRBV7-2,many,TRBJ1-4
TGCAGTGCGGCCCGCGGGGGTACGCAGTATTTT,CSAARGGTQYF,TRBD2,TRBV20-1,.,TRBJ2-3
TGTGCCAGCAGCTTGGGTGGCCCTTATGGCTACACCTTC,CASSLGGPYGYTF,.,TRBV5-6,few,TRBJ1-2
TGTGCCAGCAGCTTAGGGGGTTGGCAGGGAAAATCCCCGATTTCAGAAGCTTTCTTT,CASSLGGWQGKSPISEAFF,.,TRBV7-2,.,TRBJ1-1
TGTGCCAGCAGTTCCGAGGGGGTCCTCTCTGGAAACACCATATATTTT,CASSSEGVLSGNTIYF,.,TRBV6-5,once,TRBJ1-3
TGTGCCAGCAGCCAATCAGAGTCAGGGTCCTATGGCTACACCTTC,CASSQSESGSYGYTF,.,TRBV16,.,TRBJ1-2
TGTGCCAGCAACCACTTCAGGGGCGCGAACACTGAAGCTTTCTTT,CASNHFRGANTEAFF,.,TRBV2,.,TRBJ1-1
TGTGCCAGCAGCTTGACACCTCCCACTGAGCAGTTCTTC,CASSLTPPTEQFF,.,TRBV7-9,.,TRBJ2-1
TGTGCCAGCAGCTTCATAGGCAGGGTTAATGAAAAACTGTTTTTT,CASSFIGRVNEKLFF,.,TRBV5-6,.,TRBJ1-4
TGTGCCAGCAGCTTTTGGGGTAGCAATCAGCCCCAGCATTTT,CASSFWGSNQPQHF,.,TRBV7-9,once,TRBJ1-5
TGCAGCGTTTTAAGGGAACCTGAAGCTTTCTTT,CSVLREPEAFF,.,TRBV29-1,.,TRBJ1-1